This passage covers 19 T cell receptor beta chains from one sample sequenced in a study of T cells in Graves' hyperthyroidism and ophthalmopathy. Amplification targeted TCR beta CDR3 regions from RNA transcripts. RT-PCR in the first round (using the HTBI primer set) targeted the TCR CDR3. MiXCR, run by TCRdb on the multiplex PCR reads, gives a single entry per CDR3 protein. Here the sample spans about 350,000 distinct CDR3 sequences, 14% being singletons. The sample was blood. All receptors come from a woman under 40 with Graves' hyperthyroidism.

CDR3 protein: CASRGQGAFETQYF. For the CDR3, the DNA is TGTGCCAGCAGGGGACAGGGGGCATTTGAGACCCAGTACTTC. The V call is TRBV25-1, the J call TRBJ2-5, with 12 bases lining up with TRBD1. V lost 6 bases, J lost 5 bases, and 4 bases stayed unmatched. CDR3 size: 14 residues. Germline lookup yields CDR1 MGHDK and CDR2 SYGVNS.

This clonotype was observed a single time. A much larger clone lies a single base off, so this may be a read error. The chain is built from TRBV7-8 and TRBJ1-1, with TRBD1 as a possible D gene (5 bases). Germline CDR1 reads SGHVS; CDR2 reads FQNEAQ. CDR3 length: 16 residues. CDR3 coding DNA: TGTGCCAACAGCCCGCGTAGGGGCACAACAGACACTGAAGCTTTCTTT. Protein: CANSPRRGTTDTEAFF.

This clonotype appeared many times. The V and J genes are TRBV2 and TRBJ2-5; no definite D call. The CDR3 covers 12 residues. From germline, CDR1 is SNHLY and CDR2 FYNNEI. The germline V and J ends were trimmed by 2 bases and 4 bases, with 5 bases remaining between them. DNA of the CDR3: TGTGCCAGCAGTGAAACGGCAGAGACCCAGTACTTC. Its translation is CASSETAETQYF.

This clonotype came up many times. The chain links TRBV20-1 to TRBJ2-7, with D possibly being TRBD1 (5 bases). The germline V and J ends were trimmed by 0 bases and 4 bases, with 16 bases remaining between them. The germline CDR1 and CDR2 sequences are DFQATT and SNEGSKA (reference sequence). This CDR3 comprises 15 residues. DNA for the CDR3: TGCAGTGCTAGAGATGGGCAGGGCTCCCCATACGAGCAGTACTTC. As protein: CSARDGQGSPYEQYF.

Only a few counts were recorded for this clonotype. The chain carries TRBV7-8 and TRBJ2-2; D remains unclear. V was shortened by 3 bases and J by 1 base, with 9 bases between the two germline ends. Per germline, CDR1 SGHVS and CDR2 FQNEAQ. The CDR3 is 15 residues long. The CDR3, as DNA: TGTGCCAGCAGCTTTACCCCTATGAACACCGGGGAGCTGTTTTTT. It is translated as CASSFTPMNTGELFF.

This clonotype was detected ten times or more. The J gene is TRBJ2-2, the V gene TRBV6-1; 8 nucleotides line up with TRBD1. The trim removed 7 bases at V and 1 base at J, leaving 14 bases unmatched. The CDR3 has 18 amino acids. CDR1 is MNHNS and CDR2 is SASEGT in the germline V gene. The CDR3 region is CASKRSRQGYWNTGELFF. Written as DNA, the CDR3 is TGTGCCAGCAAGCGTAGCAGACAGGGGTATTGGAACACCGGGGAGCTGTTTTTT.

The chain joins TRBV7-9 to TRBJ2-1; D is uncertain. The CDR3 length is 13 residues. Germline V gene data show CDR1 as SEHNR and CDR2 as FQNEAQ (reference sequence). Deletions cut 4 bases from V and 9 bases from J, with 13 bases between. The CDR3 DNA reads TGTGCCAGCAGCTCCCCCCCCTCTGGTGAGCAGTTCTTC. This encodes CASSSPPSGEQFF.

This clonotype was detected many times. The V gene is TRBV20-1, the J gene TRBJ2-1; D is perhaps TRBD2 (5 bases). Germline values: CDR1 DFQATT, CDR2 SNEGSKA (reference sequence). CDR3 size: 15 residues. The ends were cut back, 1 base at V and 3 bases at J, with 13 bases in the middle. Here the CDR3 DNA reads TGCAGTGCTAGAGGCCTCGAGGAGGTCTACAATGAGCAGTTCTTC. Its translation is CSARGLEEVYNEQFF.

CDR3 in DNA: TGCAGTGCTAGCGGGGGCACAGATACGCAGTATTTT. Translating gives CSASGGTDTQYF. This chain links TRBV20-1 with TRBJ2-3; D is possibly TRBD2 (5 bases). CDR3 length equals 12 residues. Trimming stripped 3 bases from V and 1 base from J, with 5 bases between. Germline V gene lookup returns CDR1 DFQATT and CDR2 SNEGSKA (reference sequence).

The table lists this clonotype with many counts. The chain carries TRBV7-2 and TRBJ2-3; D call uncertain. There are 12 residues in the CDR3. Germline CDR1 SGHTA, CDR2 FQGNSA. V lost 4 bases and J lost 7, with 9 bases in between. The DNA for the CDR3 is TGTGCCAGCAGCTCCAGGATGAATACGCAGTATTTT. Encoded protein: CASSSRMNTQYF.

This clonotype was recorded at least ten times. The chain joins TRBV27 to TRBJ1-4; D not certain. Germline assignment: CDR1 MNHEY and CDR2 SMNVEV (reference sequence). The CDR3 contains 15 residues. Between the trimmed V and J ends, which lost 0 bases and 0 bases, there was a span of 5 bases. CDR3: CASSLSSATNEKLFF. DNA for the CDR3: TGTGCCAGCAGTTTATCGAGCGCAACTAATGAAAAACTGTTTTTT.

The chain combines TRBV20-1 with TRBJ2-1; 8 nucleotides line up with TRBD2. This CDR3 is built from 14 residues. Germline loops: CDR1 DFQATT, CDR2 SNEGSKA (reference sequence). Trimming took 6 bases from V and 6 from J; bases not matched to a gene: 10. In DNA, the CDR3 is TGCAGTGCCCCGTCGAGCGGGAGCGGCAATGAGCAGTTCTTC. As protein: CSAPSSGSGNEQFF.

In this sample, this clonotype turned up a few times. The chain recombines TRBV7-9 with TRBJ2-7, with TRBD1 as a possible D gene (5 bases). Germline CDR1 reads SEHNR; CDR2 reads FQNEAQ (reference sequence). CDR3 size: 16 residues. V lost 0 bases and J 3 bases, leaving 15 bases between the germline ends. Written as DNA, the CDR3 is TGTGCCAGCAGCTTAGCTCCTTGGCAGGGAAGCTACGAGCAGTACTTC. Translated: CASSLAPWQGSYEQYF.

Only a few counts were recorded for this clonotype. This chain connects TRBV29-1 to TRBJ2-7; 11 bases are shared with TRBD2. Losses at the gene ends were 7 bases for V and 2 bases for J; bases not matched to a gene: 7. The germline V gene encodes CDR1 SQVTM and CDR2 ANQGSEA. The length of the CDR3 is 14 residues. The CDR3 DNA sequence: TGCAGCGCCGCCCCTAGCGGGAGGCCCTACGAGCAGTACTTC. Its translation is CSAAPSGRPYEQYF.

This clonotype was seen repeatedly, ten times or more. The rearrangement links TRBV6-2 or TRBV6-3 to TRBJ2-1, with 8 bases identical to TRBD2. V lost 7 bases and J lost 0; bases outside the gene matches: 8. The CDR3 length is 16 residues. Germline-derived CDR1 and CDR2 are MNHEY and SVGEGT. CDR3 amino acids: CASTRGGDLSYNEQFF. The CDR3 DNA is TGTGCCAGCACCCGGGGGGGAGACCTCTCCTACAATGAGCAGTTCTTC.

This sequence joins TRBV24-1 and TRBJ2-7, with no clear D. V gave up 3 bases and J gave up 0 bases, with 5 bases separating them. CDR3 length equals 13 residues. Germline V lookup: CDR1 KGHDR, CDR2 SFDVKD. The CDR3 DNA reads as TGTGCCACCAGTGATCCGAGCTCCTACGAGCAGTACTTC. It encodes CATSDPSSYEQYF.

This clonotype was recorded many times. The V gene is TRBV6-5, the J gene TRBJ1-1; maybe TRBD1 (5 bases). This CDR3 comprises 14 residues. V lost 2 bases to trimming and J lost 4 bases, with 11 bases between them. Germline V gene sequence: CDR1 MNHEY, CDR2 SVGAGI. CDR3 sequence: CASSYGGGGTEAFF. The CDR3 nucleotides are TGTGCCAGCAGTTACGGGGGTGGCGGCACTGAAGCTTTCTTT.

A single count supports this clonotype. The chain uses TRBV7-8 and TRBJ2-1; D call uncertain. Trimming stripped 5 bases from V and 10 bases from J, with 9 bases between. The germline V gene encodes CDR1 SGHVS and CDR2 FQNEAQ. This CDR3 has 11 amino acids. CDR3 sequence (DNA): TGTGCCAGCAGCCGCGACTGGGAGCAGTTCTTC. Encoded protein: CASSRDWEQFF.

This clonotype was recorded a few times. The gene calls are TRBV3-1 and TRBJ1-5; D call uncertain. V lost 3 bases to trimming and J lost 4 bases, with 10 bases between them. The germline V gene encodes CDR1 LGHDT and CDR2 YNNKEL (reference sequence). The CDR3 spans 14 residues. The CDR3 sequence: CASSHSTGNQPQHF. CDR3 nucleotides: TGTGCCAGCAGCCATAGTACGGGGAATCAGCCCCAGCATTTT.